This T cell receptor (beta chain) was captured in a study of T cell repertoires in cytomegalovirus infection. A note on this clonotype: What it binds is unknown.

The study's findings and limits: There were carriers of CMV plus the relevant HLA, and cumulative public TCR beta family frequency identified them.

Trimming took 0 bases from V and 10 from J, leaving 10 bases between them. This CDR3 is 13 amino acids long. Germline values: CDR1 LGHNA, CDR2 YNFKEQ. TCRdb re-analysed the reads in MiXCR, keeping a single row per CDR3 protein. The table includes around 200,000 distinct CDR3 sequences, 15% to 20% detected once. The sample was CD8+ T cells from PBMCs. This sequence joins TRBV4-2 and TRBJ1-5; D not resolved. This TCR came from a human donor in good health (CMV status not recorded). Some clones in this sample may be carry-over from other donors' samples. DNA for the CDR3: TGTGCCAGCAGCCAAGATCCAAACGATCCCCAGCATTTT. Protein sequence: CASSQDPNDPQHF.